This T cell receptor beta chain was sequenced during a study of blood T cells in healthy people across ages. Sample-barcoded 5' priming and a J-beta primer mix drove a second PCR of roughly 7 to 11 cycles. From the 5' RACE reads, TCRdb called clonotypes with MiXCR, one entry per CDR3 protein. The sample yields 800,000 to 950,000 distinct CDR3 sequences, around 29% seen once. This clonotype was seen a single time. One end of the junction fails to match germline, which may point to a read error. CDR3 length: 14 residues. Germline V gene data show CDR1 as MNHEY and CDR2 as SMNVEV (reference sequence). This sample also belongs to another study, concerning T cells of mothers and their children. That study reports: A few healthy Caucasian mothers gave samples, and so did their six children.

The chain combines TRBV27 with TRBJ2-5, with 9 nucleotides matching TRBD1. The sequence derives from a woman aged 40-49 years in good health. The sequencing input was blood. CDR3 sequence reads: CASSPGTGLNELFF. CDR3 sequence (DNA): TGTGCCAGCAGCCCCGGGACAGGGTTGAATGAGCTGTTCTTC.